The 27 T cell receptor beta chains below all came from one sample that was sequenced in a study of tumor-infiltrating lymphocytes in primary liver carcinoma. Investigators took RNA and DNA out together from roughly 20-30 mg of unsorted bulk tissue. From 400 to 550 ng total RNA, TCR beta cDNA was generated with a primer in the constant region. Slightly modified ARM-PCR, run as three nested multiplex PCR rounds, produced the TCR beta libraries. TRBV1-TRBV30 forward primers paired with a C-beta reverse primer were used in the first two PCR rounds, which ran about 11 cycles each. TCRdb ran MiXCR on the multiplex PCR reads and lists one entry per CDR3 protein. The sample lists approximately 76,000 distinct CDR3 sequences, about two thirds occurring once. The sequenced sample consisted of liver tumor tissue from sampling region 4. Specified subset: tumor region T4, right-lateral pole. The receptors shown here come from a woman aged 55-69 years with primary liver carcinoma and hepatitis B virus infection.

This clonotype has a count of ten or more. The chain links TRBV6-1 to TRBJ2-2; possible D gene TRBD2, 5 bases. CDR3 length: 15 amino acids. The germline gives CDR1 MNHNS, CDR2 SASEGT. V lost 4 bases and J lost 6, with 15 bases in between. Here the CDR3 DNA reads TGTGCCAGCAGTGTCGGCCTAGCACGACCCGGGGAGCTGTTTTTT. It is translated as CASSVGLARPGELFF.

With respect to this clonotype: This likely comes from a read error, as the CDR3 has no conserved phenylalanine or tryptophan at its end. The CDR3 loop reads CASRPQGAGIYEQYL. The CDR3 DNA reads TGCGCCAGCAGGCCCCAGGGGGCAGGGATCTACGAGCAGTACCTC. V gene TRBV4-1 combines with J gene TRBJ2-7, with 8 bases lining up with TRBD1. Germline lookup yields CDR1 MGHRA and CDR2 YSYEKL. V trimming: 6 bases; J trimming: 3 bases; junction bases outside the gene matches: 10. This CDR3 is built from 15 residues.

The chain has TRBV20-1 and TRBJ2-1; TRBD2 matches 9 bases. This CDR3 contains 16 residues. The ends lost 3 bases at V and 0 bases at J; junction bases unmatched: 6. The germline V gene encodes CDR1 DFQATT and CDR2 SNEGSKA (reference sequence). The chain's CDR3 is CSASPSGISSYNEQFF. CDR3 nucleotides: TGCAGTGCTAGTCCTAGCGGGATTAGCTCCTACAATGAGCAGTTCTTC.

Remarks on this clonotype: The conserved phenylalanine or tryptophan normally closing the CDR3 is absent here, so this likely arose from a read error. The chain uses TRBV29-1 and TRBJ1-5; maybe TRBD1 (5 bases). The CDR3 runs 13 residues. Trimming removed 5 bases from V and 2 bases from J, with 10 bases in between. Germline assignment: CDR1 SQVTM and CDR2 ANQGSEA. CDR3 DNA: TGCAGCGTTACGGACATGCGCAATCAGCCCCAGCATTCT. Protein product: CSVTDMRNQPQHS.

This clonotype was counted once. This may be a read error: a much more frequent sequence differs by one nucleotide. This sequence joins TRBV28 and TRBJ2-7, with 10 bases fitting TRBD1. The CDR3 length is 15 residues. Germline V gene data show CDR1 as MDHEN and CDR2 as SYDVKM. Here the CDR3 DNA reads TGTGTCAGCAGTTTACCACGACAGGGGGCTGGCGAGCAGTACTTC. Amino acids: CVSSLPRQGAGEQYF.

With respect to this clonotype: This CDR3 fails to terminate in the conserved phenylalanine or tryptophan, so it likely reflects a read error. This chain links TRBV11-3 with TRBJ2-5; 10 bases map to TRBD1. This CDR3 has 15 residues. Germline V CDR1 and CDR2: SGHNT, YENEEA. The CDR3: CGSNKDRGQGETQYL. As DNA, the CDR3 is TGTGGCAGCAACAAAGACAGGGGGCAAGGGGAGACCCAGTACTTA.

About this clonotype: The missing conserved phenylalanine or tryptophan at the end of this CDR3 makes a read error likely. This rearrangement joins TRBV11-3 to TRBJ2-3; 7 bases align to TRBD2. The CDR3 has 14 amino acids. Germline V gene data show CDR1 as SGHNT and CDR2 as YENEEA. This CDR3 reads CASSFMTSTDTQYI. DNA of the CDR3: TGTGCCAGCAGCTTCATGACTAGCACAGATACCCAGTATATT.

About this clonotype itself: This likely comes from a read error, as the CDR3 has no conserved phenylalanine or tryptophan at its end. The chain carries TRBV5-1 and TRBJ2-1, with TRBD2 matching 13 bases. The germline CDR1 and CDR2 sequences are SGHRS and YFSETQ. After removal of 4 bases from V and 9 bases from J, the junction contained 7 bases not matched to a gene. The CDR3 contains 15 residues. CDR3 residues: CASSLGTSGTGEQFL. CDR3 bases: TGCGCCAGCAGCCTCGGGACTAGCGGGACCGGTGAGCAGTTCTTA.

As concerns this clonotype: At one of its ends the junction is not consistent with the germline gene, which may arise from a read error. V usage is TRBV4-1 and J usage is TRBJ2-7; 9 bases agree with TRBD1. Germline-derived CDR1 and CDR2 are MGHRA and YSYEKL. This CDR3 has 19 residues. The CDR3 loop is CASSPRDRVSGVRAYEQYF. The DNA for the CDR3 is TGCGCCAGCAGCCCTCGGGACAGGGTGTCGGGAGTACGGGCCTACGAACAGTACTTC.

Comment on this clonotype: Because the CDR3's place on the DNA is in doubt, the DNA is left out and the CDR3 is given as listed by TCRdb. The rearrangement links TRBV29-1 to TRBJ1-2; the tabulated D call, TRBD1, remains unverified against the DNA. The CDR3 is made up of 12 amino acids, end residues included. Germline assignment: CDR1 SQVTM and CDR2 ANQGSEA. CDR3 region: CSVGKGNYGYAF.

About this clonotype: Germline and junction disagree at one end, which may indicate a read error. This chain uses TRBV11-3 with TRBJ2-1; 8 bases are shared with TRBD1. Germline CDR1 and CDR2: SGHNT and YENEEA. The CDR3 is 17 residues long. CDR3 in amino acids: CASSSQGARTIGNEQFF. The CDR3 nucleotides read TGTGCCAGCAGCTCCCAGGGGGCGCGGACCATAGGCAATGAACAGTTCTTC.

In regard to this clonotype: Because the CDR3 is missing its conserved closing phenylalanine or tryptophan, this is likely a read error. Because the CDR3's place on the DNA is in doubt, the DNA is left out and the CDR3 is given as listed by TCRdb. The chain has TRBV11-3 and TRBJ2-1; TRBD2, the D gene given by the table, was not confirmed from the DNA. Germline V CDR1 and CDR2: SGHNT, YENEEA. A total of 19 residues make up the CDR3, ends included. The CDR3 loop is CTSSAGQGGLAGGFNEEFL.

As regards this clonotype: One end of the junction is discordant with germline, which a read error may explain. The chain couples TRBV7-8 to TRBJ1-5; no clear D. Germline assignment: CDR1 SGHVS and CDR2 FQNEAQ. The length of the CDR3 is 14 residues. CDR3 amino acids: CASSSLAGDQPQDF. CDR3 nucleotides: TGTGCCAGCAGCTCATTAGCTGGGGATCAGCCCCAGGATTTT.

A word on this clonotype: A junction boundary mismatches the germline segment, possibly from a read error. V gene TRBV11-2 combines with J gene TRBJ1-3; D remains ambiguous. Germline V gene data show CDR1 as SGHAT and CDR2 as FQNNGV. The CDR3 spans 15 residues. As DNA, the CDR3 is TGTGCCGGGAGCCCCCGTCTCAGTTCTGGAAACATCATATATTTT. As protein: CAGSPRLSSGNIIYF.

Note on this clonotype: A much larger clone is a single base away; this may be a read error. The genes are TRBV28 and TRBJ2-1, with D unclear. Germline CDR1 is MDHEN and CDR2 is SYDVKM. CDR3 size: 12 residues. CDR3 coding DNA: TGTACCAGCAAAGAGAACCAGAATGAGCAGTTCTTC. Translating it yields CTSKENQNEQFF.

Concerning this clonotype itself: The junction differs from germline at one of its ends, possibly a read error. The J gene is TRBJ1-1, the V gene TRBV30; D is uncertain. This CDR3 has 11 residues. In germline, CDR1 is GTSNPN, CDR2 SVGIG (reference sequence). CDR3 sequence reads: CALSANTGAFF. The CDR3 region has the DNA TGTGCCTTGAGTGCTAACACTGGAGCTTTCTTT.

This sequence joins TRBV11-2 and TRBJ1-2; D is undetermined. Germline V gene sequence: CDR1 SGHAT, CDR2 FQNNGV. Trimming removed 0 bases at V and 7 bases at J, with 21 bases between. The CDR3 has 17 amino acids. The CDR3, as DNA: TGTGCCAGCAGCTTAGATCCGATCAGAGCGCTCCGCTGTGGCTACACCTTC. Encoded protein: CASSLDPIRALRCGYTF.

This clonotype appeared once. The CDR3 sequence: CASTTPVGQGASGYTF. As DNA, the CDR3 is TGTGCCAGCACGACCCCCGTGGGACAGGGGGCGAGTGGCTACACCTTC. V gene TRBV6-5 combines with J gene TRBJ1-2; TRBD1 aligns across 12 bases. CDR3 size: 16 residues. Per the germline V gene, CDR1 is MNHEY and CDR2 is SVGAGI. V was pared by 7 bases and J by 7 bases, with 13 bases of the junction left unmatched.

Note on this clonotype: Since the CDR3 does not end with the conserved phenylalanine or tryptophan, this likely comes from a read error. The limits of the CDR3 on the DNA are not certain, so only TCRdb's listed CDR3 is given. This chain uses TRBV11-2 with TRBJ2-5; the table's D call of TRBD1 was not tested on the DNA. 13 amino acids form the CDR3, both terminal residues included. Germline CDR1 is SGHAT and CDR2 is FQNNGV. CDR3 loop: CASSLDIGDRDYL.

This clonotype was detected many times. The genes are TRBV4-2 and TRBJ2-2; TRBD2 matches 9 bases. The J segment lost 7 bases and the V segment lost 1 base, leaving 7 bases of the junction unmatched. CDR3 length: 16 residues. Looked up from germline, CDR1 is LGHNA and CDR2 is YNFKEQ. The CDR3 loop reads CASSQGLAEGSGELFF. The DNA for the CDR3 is TGTGCCAGCAGCCAAGGACTAGCGGAGGGGAGCGGGGAGCTGTTTTTT.

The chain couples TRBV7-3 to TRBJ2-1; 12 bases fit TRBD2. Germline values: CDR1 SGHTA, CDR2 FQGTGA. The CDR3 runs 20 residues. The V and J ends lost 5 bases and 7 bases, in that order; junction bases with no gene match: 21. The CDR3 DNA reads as TGTGCCAGCAGCCCCCGCCCCCTAGCGGGAGGGCCAGATTTGGGGAATGAGCAGTTCTTC. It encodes CASSPRPLAGGPDLGNEQFF.

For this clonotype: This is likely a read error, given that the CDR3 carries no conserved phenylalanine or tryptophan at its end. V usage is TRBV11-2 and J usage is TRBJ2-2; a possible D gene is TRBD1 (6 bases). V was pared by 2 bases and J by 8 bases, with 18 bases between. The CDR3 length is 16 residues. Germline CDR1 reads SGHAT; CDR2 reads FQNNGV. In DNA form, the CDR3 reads TGTGCCAGCAGCTTATTAGGGGGATCGAGCACTGGGGAGCTGTTTGTT. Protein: CASSLLGGSSTGELFV.

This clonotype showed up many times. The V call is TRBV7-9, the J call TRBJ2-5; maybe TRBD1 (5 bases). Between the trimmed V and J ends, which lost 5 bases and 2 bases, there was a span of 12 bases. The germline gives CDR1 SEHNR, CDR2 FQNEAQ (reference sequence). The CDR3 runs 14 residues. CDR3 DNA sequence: TGTGCCAGCAGCAATAAGGGGCCTCAAGAGACCCAGTACTTC. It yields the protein CASSNKGPQETQYF.

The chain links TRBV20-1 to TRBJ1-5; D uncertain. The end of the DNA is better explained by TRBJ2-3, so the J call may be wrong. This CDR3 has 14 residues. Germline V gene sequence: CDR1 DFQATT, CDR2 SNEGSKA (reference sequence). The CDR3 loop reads CSALTAYSNQPQYF. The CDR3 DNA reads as TGCAGTGCTCTGACGGCGTATAGCAATCAGCCCCAGTATTTT.

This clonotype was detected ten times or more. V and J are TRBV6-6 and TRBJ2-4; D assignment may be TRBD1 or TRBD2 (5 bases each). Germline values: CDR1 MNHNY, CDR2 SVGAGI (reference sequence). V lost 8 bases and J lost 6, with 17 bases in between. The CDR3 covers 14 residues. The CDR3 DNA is TGTGCCAGCGCCCCAGGGAGAGCGGTAAACATTCAGTACTTC. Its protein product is CASAPGRAVNIQYF.

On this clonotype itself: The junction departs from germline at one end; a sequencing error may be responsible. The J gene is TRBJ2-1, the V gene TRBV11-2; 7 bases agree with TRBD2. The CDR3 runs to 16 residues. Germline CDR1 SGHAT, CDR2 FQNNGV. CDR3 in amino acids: CASSRWSSGLENEQSF. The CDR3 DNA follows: TGTGCCAGCAGCCGGTGGAGTAGCGGGTTAGAAAATGAGCAGTCCTTC.

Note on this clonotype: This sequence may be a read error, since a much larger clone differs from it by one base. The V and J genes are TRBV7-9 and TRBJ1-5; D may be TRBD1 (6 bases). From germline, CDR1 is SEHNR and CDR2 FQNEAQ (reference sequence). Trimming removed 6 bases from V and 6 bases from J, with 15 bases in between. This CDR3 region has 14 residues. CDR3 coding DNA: TGTGCCAGCAGTCTTGGACAGTGGGCTCAGCCCCAGCATTTT. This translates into CASSLGQWAQPQHF.